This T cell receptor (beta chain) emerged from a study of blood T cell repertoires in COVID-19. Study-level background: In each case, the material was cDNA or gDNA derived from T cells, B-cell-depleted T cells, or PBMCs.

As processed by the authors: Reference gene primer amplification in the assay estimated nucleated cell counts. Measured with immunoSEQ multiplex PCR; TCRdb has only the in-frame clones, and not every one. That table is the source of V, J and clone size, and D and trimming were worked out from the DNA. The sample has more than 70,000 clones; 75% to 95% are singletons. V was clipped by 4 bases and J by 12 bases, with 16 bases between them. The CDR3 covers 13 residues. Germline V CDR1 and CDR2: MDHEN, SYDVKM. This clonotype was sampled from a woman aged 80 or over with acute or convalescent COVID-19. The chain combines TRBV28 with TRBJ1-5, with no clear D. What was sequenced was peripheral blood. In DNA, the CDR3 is TGTGCCAGCAGTTCCCCCCGGGTCCCCAGCCAGCATTTT. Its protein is CASSSPRVPSQHF.